Below are 28 T cell receptor beta chains sequenced from a single sample in a study of identical twins. TCRdb analysed the 5' RACE reads with MiXCR anew, one entry per CDR3 protein. There are roughly 540,000 distinct CDR3 sequences in the sample; 22% occur only once, and about 0.91% lies in the top ten. The same sample was also studied in work on T cells expressing NK-cell markers.

Sequenced: CD4+ T cells sorted from blood. The receptor source for this set is a woman aged 18-30 years in good health.

This clonotype has a handful of counts. The V call is TRBV20-1, the J call TRBJ2-7; 8 nucleotides agree with TRBD2. CDR1 and CDR2 from the germline V gene are DFQATT and SNEGSKA (reference sequence). The V gene end was trimmed by 2 bases and the J gene end by 2 bases; junction bases not matched to a gene: 5. The CDR3 runs to 14 residues. In DNA, the CDR3 is TGCAGTGCTAGAAGGGGTAGCGGGACCTACGAGCAGTACTTC. Translating gives CSARRGSGTYEQYF.

This clonotype was detected only a few times. V gene TRBV20-1 combines with J gene TRBJ2-2, with 10 bases that match TRBD2. With V trimmed by 6 bases and J by 9 bases, 13 bases remained unmatched. This CDR3 has 15 amino acids. CDR1 and CDR2 from the germline V gene are DFQATT and SNEGSKA (reference sequence). The CDR3 protein is CSANIAGGRGRELFF. The DNA of the CDR3 is TGCAGTGCCAACATAGCGGGAGGCCGAGGCAGGGAGCTGTTTTTT.

This clonotype showed up just a few times. The chain employs TRBV15 and TRBJ1-3, with D uncertain. The CDR3 loop spans 14 amino acids. CDR1 and CDR2 (germline): LNHNV, YYDKDF (reference sequence). Deletions cut 3 bases from V and 0 bases from J, with 6 bases between. The CDR3: CATSRTRSGNTIYF. The CDR3 DNA is TGTGCCACCAGCAGGACGCGCTCTGGAAACACCATATATTTT.

This clonotype was observed a few times. The chain recombines TRBV28 with TRBJ1-5; 8 bases match TRBD1. J was trimmed by 3 bases and V by 5 bases; bases with no gene match: 6. Germline CDR1 and CDR2: MDHEN and SYDVKM. CDR3 size: 15 residues. This CDR3 reads CASSRGQGANQPQHF. The CDR3 DNA is TGTGCCAGCAGTCGTGGACAGGGCGCCAATCAGCCCCAGCATTTT.

The rearrangement uses TRBV6-5 and TRBJ1-2; D uncertain. Germline CDR1 and CDR2: MNHEY and SVGAGI. The CDR3 totals 14 residues. V dropped 2 bases and J dropped 11 bases, with 18 bases sitting between them. Here the CDR3 reads CASSYRGVSVGYTF. The CDR3 DNA is TGTGCCAGCAGTTACCGGGGAGTCAGTGTGGGATACACCTTC.

This clonotype was seen a handful of times. The V gene is TRBV5-1, the J gene TRBJ2-2; 9 bases agree with TRBD1. The germline V gene encodes CDR1 SGHRS and CDR2 YFSETQ. Germline trimming cut 5 bases from V and 4 bases from J; bases unmatched to any gene: 12. This CDR3 is built from 17 residues. CDR3 bases: TGCGCCAGCAGTAGACCTGGGACAGGGTCGGCCACCGGGGAGCTGTTTTTT. Protein sequence: CASSRPGTGSATGELFF.

The V gene is TRBV5-1, the J gene TRBJ2-1; 8 bases agree with TRBD1. V was pared by 4 bases and J by 8 bases, with 8 bases of the junction left unmatched. The CDR3 spans 14 residues. CDR1 and CDR2 (germline): SGHRS, YFSETQ. The CDR3 coding sequence is TGCGCCAGCAGCGCCACAGGGGGGTACGATGAGCAGTTCTTC. Translating gives CASSATGGYDEQFF.

The CDR3 loop reads CAIPKGGTNEKLFF. CDR3 bases: TGTGCCATACCCAAGGGAGGGACTAATGAAAAACTGTTTTTT. The rearrangement links TRBV2 to TRBJ1-4; D ambiguous. The CDR3 consists of 14 residues. Between the trimmed V and J ends, which lost 10 bases and 2 bases, there was a span of 14 bases. Germline V gives CDR1 SNHLY, CDR2 FYNNEI.

The chain joins TRBV7-9 to TRBJ2-5, with 12 bases that match TRBD2. CDR1 and CDR2 from the germline V gene are SEHNR and FQNEAQ (reference sequence). Trimming removed 3 bases from V and 5 bases from J; junction bases left unmatched: 7. The CDR3 has 16 residues. The CDR3 sequence is CASSLMTSGSRETQYF. For the CDR3, the DNA is TGTGCCAGCAGCTTGATGACTAGCGGGAGTCGTGAGACCCAGTACTTC. Looking up the rest from reference TRBV7-9 and TRBJ2-5 gives the full variable domain: DTGVSQNPRHKITKRGQNVTFRCDPISEHNRLYWYRQTLGQGPEFLTYFQNEAQLEKSRLLSDRFSAERPKGSFSTLEIQRTEQGDSAMYLCASSLMTSGSRETQYFGPGTRLLVL.

This clonotype showed up just a few times. V usage is TRBV12-3 or TRBV12-4 and J usage is TRBJ1-1; tentative D call: TRBD1 (5 bases). V shed 2 bases and J shed 4 bases, with 14 bases lying between them. This CDR3 has 15 residues. CDR3 bases: TGTGCCAGCAGTTTAAGCGGGAGGGGTAGCACTGAAGCTTTCTTT. It yields the protein CASSLSGRGSTEAFF.

This clonotype appeared many times. The genes are TRBV12-3 or TRBV12-4 and TRBJ1-1; the D gene is possibly TRBD1 (5 bases). V was clipped by 1 base and J by 11 bases, with 8 bases between them. The CDR3 loop spans 11 amino acids. The CDR3 here is CASSLGGEAFF. The CDR3 region has the DNA TGTGCCAGCAGTTTAGGGGGGGAGGCTTTCTTT.

The V gene is TRBV10-3, the J gene TRBJ1-4, with 7 bases that match TRBD1. Germline lookup yields CDR1 ENHRY and CDR2 SYGVKD. There are 14 residues in the CDR3. The V gene end was trimmed by 6 bases and the J gene end by 8 bases; junction bases not matched to a gene: 9. The CDR3 DNA follows: TGTGCCATCAGCCCAGGGACAGCCGAGGAAAAACTGTTTTTT. This translates into CAISPGTAEEKLFF.

This clonotype has more than one count but fewer than ten. The V gene is TRBV5-4, the J gene TRBJ1-5, with 7 bases aligning to TRBD1. V lost 9 bases to trimming and J lost 2 bases; unmatched junction nucleotides: 8. CDR3 length equals 14 residues. Germline CDR1 and CDR2: SGHNT and YYREEE (reference sequence). The CDR3 loop reads CATTTGVGNQPQHF. The DNA for the CDR3 is TGTGCCACGACAACAGGGGTAGGCAATCAGCCCCAGCATTTT.

The chain is built from TRBV20-1 and TRBJ2-3; TRBD2 might be the D (7 bases). This CDR3 has 15 amino acids. CDR1 is DFQATT, CDR2 SNEGSKA, per germline (reference sequence). V was shortened by 2 bases and J by 1 base, with 13 bases between the two germline ends. CDR3 amino acids: CSARSAGAGTDTQYF. CDR3 nucleotides: TGCAGTGCTAGATCTGCGGGGGCGGGCACAGATACGCAGTATTTT.

In its sample, this clonotype was seen many times. The rearrangement links TRBV20-1 to TRBJ2-5, with 7 bases aligning to TRBD2. Looked up from germline, CDR1 is DFQATT and CDR2 is SNEGSKA (reference sequence). V dropped 7 bases and J dropped 4; count of bases not matched to a gene: 6. This CDR3 spans 12 amino acids. The CDR3 nucleotides are TGCAGTGTCGGGACTACCTCAGAGACCCAGTACTTC. The encoded protein is CSVGTTSETQYF.

This clonotype was counted only a few times. The V gene is TRBV7-9, the J gene TRBJ1-1; maybe TRBD1 (5 bases). Germline-derived CDR1 and CDR2 are SEHNR and FQNEAQ (reference sequence). V lost 1 base to trimming and J lost 8 bases, with 20 bases between them. The CDR3 consists of 16 residues. The chain's CDR3 is CASSLVIPDQGTEAFF. In DNA, the CDR3 is TGTGCCAGCAGCTTAGTCATTCCGGACCAGGGAACCGAAGCTTTCTTT.

This clonotype was picked up a small number of times. The chain recombines TRBV20-1 with TRBJ2-5; weak D call: TRBD1 (6 bases). CDR1 and CDR2 from the germline V gene are DFQATT and SNEGSKA (reference sequence). With 5 bases removed from V and 0 bases from J, the gap between germline ends came to 10 bases. The CDR3 runs 13 residues. As DNA, the CDR3 is TGCAGTGCTTACCGGGACAACCAAGAGACCCAGTACTTC. This codes for CSAYRDNQETQYF.

In this sample, this clonotype turned up a few times. The chain has TRBV6-5 and TRBJ2-3; TRBD2 matches at 11 bases. CDR1 and CDR2 (germline): MNHEY, SVGAGI. The CDR3 totals 15 residues. The junction had 3 bases not matched to a gene; V was cut back by 2 bases and J by 5 bases. Written as DNA, the CDR3 is TGTGCCAGCAGTTACACCGGGACTAGCGGAGATACGCAGTATTTT. This encodes CASSYTGTSGDTQYF.

On this clonotype: Germline and junction disagree at one end, which may indicate a read error. This sequence joins TRBV7-7 and TRBJ2-5, with D tentatively TRBD2 (6 bases). Germline V lookup: CDR1 SSHAT, CDR2 FNYEAQ (reference sequence). The CDR3 spans 12 residues. The CDR3 DNA reads TGTGCTAGCAGCTTAAGTGGAGGGGCCCAGTACTTC. This sequence encodes CASSLSGGAQYF.

This clonotype has more than one count but fewer than ten. The V gene is TRBV5-4, the J gene TRBJ2-7; maybe TRBD1 (7 bases). This CDR3 has 15 residues. Trimming stripped 0 bases from V and 3 bases from J, with 13 bases between. CDR1 and CDR2 (germline): SGHNT, YYREEE (reference sequence). Here the CDR3 DNA reads TGTGCCAGCAGCTTGGCCGGGGGACAGTTCTACGAGCAGTACTTC. Protein: CASSLAGGQFYEQYF.

A few counts support this clonotype. The chain employs TRBV5-1 and TRBJ2-5, with a tentative D call TRBD2 (6 bases). V dropped 5 bases and J dropped 1 base, with 15 bases sitting between them. Germline CDR1 and CDR2: SGHRS and YFSETQ. The CDR3 loop spans 15 amino acids. The CDR3 sequence: CASRTSTRVQETQYF. The CDR3 bases are TGCGCCAGCAGAACTAGCACCAGGGTCCAAGAGACCCAGTACTTC.

The chain is built from TRBV20-1 and TRBJ2-1; D is perhaps TRBD2 (5 bases). The V gene's germline CDR1 is DFQATT and CDR2 SNEGSKA (reference sequence). CDR3 length: 15 amino acids. V shed 1 base and J shed 2 bases, with 12 bases lying between them. The CDR3 sequence: CSARAPAVTYNEQFF. CDR3 bases: TGCAGTGCTAGAGCTCCAGCGGTAACCTACAATGAGCAGTTCTTC.

This clonotype showed up just a few times. The V call is TRBV7-2, the J call TRBJ2-1, with 9 bases that match TRBD1. The germline V gene encodes CDR1 SGHTA and CDR2 FQGNSA. The CDR3 is made up of 15 amino acids. After removal of 4 bases from V and 7 bases from J, the junction contained 8 bases not matched to a gene. The CDR3 coding sequence is TGTGCCAGCAGCTCACAGGGGGCCGGTGTGAATGAGCAGTTCTTC. This encodes CASSSQGAGVNEQFF.

The chain is built from TRBV20-1 and TRBJ2-1; no clear D. CDR1 is DFQATT, CDR2 SNEGSKA, per germline (reference sequence). The CDR3 runs 12 residues. Trimming took 3 bases from V and 8 from J, leaving 11 bases between them. CDR3 amino acids: CSASRRGDEQFF. CDR3 nucleotides: TGCAGTGCTAGTAGGCGAGGAGATGAGCAGTTCTTC.

This clonotype was observed a few times. The rearrangement joins TRBV20-1 to TRBJ2-1; 8 bases map to TRBD2. Germline-derived CDR1 and CDR2 are DFQATT and SNEGSKA (reference sequence). J gave up 3 bases and V 0 bases, and 10 bases lay outside the gene matches. The CDR3 has 17 amino acids. The CDR3 reads CSARDGGGPKDYNEQFF. For the CDR3, the DNA is TGCAGTGCTAGAGATGGCGGGGGGCCTAAAGACTACAATGAGCAGTTCTTC.

Only a few counts were recorded for this clonotype. CDR3 sequence: CSAGELAGGSWSSTDTQYF. Written as DNA, the CDR3 is TGCAGTGCAGGGGAACTAGCGGGGGGGTCCTGGTCGAGTACAGATACGCAGTATTTT. The chain has TRBV20-1 and TRBJ2-3, with TRBD2 matching 13 bases. Germline-derived CDR1 and CDR2 are DFQATT and SNEGSKA (reference sequence). The length of the CDR3 is 19 residues. V shed 6 bases, J shed 3 bases, and the junction held 18 bases outside the gene matches.

This clonotype was counted between two and nine times. The chain combines TRBV12-3 or TRBV12-4 with TRBJ2-7, with 8 bases lining up with TRBD2. This CDR3 contains 14 residues. The trim removed 9 bases at V and 0 bases at J, leaving 7 bases unmatched. CDR3 in amino acids: CARRRSGSSYEQYF. CDR3 coding DNA: TGTGCCAGAAGACGGAGCGGGAGCTCCTACGAGCAGTACTTC.

The V and J genes are TRBV6-5 and TRBJ1-6; D unclear. The V gene's germline CDR1 is MNHEY and CDR2 SVGAGI. V lost 0 bases and J 3 bases, leaving 15 bases between the germline ends. The CDR3 consists of 18 residues. The DNA for the CDR3 is TGTGCCAGCAGTTACTCGGATAGGACGGGGTTCTATAATTCACCCCTCCACTTT. Amino acid sequence: CASSYSDRTGFYNSPLHF.